Listed below are T cell receptor beta chains from one sample, sequenced in a study of T cell responses to AZD1222 COVID-19 vaccine. Here immunoSEQ multiplex PCR was the method, and the copy in TCRdb shows in-frame clones only, minus some. The sample records under 150,000 clones, about 85% being singletons. The material sequenced was peripheral blood, taken on day 0 of AZD1222 vaccination. These receptors all come from an adult in good health. Each CDR3 is given with its conserved first and last residue. D genes are given only for firm matches. Size values are once, few and many counts, or a class for expanded clones, and some rows have none.

d_gene: TRBD1; abundance: NA; j_gene: TRBJ2-2; v_gene: TRBV5-1; CDR3aa: CASTPEGQGNTGELFF; CDR3nt: TGCGCCAGCACCCCGGAGGGACAGGGGAACACCGGGGAGCTGTTTTTT
d_gene: TRBD2; abundance: NA; j_gene: TRBJ2-7; v_gene: TRBV29-1; CDR3aa: CSVRIAGFYEQYF; CDR3nt: TGCAGCGTTAGAATAGCGGGGTTCTACGAGCAGTACTTC
d_gene: NA; abundance: NA; j_gene: TRBJ1-1; v_gene: TRBV6-5; CDR3aa: CASSSWGAGAEAFF; CDR3nt: TGTGCCAGCAGTTCCTGGGGGGCGGGCGCTGAAGCTTTCTTT
d_gene: TRBD2; abundance: NA; j_gene: TRBJ2-3; v_gene: TRBV7-9; CDR3aa: CASSDGTSIFTDTQYF; CDR3nt: TGTGCCAGCAGCGATGGGACTAGCATCTTCACAGATACGCAGTATTTT
d_gene: NA; abundance: NA; j_gene: TRBJ2-6; v_gene: TRBV19; CDR3aa: CASSVTGSGANVLTF; CDR3nt: TGTGCCAGTAGTGTCACAGGGTCTGGGGCCAACGTCCTGACTTTC
d_gene: NA; abundance: NA; j_gene: TRBJ2-2; v_gene: TRBV6-4; CDR3aa: CASSRNPVGSATGELFF; CDR3nt: TGTGCCAGCAGTCGTAACCCGGTAGGGTCTGCCACCGGGGAGCTGTTTTTT
d_gene: NA; abundance: NA; j_gene: TRBJ1-5; v_gene: TRBV18; CDR3aa: CASSLAQGGNQPQHF; CDR3nt: TGTGCCAGCTCACTAGCACAGGGAGGCAATCAGCCCCAGCATTTT
d_gene: TRBD1; abundance: NA; j_gene: TRBJ1-5; v_gene: TRBV4-1; CDR3aa: CASSQEVTGDQPQHF; CDR3nt: TGCGCCAGCAGCCAGGAGGTAACAGGGGATCAGCCCCAGCATTTT
d_gene: TRBD2; abundance: NA; j_gene: TRBJ2-5; v_gene: TRBV18; CDR3aa: CASSPREGETQYF; CDR3nt: TGTGCCAGCTCACCGCGGGAGGGGGAGACCCAGTACTTC
d_gene: NA; abundance: NA; j_gene: TRBJ1-5; v_gene: TRBV2; CDR3aa: CASSEDGQIEQPQHF; CDR3nt: TGTGCCAGCAGTGAAGACGGACAGATCGAGCAGCCCCAGCATTTT
d_gene: TRBD1; abundance: NA; j_gene: TRBJ1-5; v_gene: TRBV27; CDR3aa: CASSPLSGGAGQPQHF; CDR3nt: TGTGCCAGCAGTCCTCTTTCAGGGGGCGCGGGTCAGCCCCAGCATTTT
d_gene: NA; abundance: NA; j_gene: TRBJ2-3; v_gene: TRBV7-2; CDR3aa: CASSPRGEQGDTQYF; CDR3nt: TGTGCCAGCAGCCCACGTGGGGAGCAGGGAGATACGCAGTATTTT
d_gene: NA; abundance: NA; j_gene: TRBJ2-2; v_gene: TRBV7-3; CDR3aa: CASSLMAVNTGELFF; CDR3nt: TGTGCCAGCAGCTTAATGGCAGTAAACACCGGGGAGCTGTTTTTT
d_gene: NA; abundance: NA; j_gene: TRBJ2-5; v_gene: TRBV7-2; CDR3aa: CASSPLTAETQYF; CDR3nt: TGTGCCAGCAGCCCCCTGACTGCGGAGACCCAGTACTTC
d_gene: TRBD2; abundance: NA; j_gene: TRBJ2-1; v_gene: TRBV19; CDR3aa: CASSKREANHEQFF; CDR3nt: TGTGCCAGTAGTAAGCGGGAGGCTAACCATGAGCAGTTCTTC
d_gene: TRBD2; abundance: NA; j_gene: TRBJ2-5; v_gene: TRBV5-4; CDR3aa: CASSGAGERRETQYF; CDR3nt: TGTGCCAGCAGCGGGGCGGGGGAGAGGAGGGAGACCCAGTACTTC
d_gene: NA; abundance: once; j_gene: TRBJ2-1; v_gene: TRBV27; CDR3aa: CASSTYNEQFF; CDR3nt: TGTGCCAGCAGTACCTACAATGAGCAGTTCTTC
d_gene: TRBD2; abundance: NA; j_gene: TRBJ2-2; v_gene: TRBV6-5; CDR3aa: CASSPTSGSTELFF; CDR3nt: TGTGCCAGCAGTCCGACTAGCGGGAGCACGGAGCTGTTTTTT
d_gene: NA; abundance: NA; j_gene: TRBJ2-5; v_gene: TRBV20-1; CDR3aa: CSARAEETQYF; CDR3nt: TGCAGTGCCAGGGCTGAAGAGACCCAGTACTTC
d_gene: NA; abundance: NA; j_gene: TRBJ1-5; v_gene: TRBV19; CDR3aa: CASSDPGVGSNQPQHF; CDR3nt: TGTGCCAGTAGTGACCCAGGGGTAGGGAGCAATCAGCCCCAGCATTTT
d_gene: NA; abundance: NA; j_gene: TRBJ1-3; v_gene: TRBV30; CDR3aa: CAWSVVAGSGNTIYF; CDR3nt: TGTGCCTGGAGTGTCGTGGCGGGCTCTGGAAACACCATATATTTT
d_gene: TRBD2; abundance: NA; j_gene: TRBJ2-3; v_gene: TRBV28; CDR3aa: CASSLLAGADTQYF; CDR3nt: TGTGCCAGCAGTTTGCTAGCGGGAGCTGATACGCAGTATTTT
d_gene: NA; abundance: once; j_gene: TRBJ2-3; v_gene: TRBV2; CDR3aa: CASSEIAERGDTQYF; CDR3nt: TGTGCCAGCAGTGAAATAGCGGAGAGGGGAGATACGCAGTATTTT
d_gene: NA; abundance: NA; j_gene: TRBJ2-1; v_gene: TRBV11-3; CDR3aa: CASSLDPAGYNEQFF; CDR3nt: TGTGCCAGCAGCTTAGACCCGGCCGGCTACAATGAGCAGTTCTTC
d_gene: NA; abundance: NA; j_gene: TRBJ2-2; v_gene: TRBV5-6; CDR3aa: CASSLDPFVNTGELFF; CDR3nt: TGTGCCAGCAGCTTGGATCCCTTTGTGAACACCGGGGAGCTGTTTTTT
d_gene: TRBD1; abundance: NA; j_gene: TRBJ1-2; v_gene: TRBV7-2; CDR3aa: CASSPGTGDNGYTF; CDR3nt: TGTGCCAGCAGCCCGGGAACAGGGGATAATGGCTACACCTTC
d_gene: NA; abundance: NA; j_gene: TRBJ1-2; v_gene: TRBV18; CDR3aa: CASSPLREDPQSGYTF; CDR3nt: TGTGCCAGCTCACCACTTAGGGAGGACCCTCAGAGTGGCTACACCTTC
d_gene: TRBD1; abundance: NA; j_gene: TRBJ1-1; v_gene: TRBV6-5; CDR3aa: CASSLRDRGPEAFF; CDR3nt: TGTGCCAGCAGTTTAAGGGACAGGGGTCCCGAAGCTTTCTTT
d_gene: NA; abundance: NA; j_gene: TRBJ1-1; v_gene: TRBV19; CDR3aa: CASSIVFNTEAFF; CDR3nt: TGTGCCAGTAGTATCGTATTTAACACTGAAGCTTTCTTT
d_gene: NA; abundance: NA; j_gene: TRBJ2-1; v_gene: TRBV27; CDR3aa: CASSAREYNEQFF; CDR3nt: TGTGCCAGCTCCGCACGAGAGTACAATGAGCAGTTCTTC
d_gene: TRBD1; abundance: NA; j_gene: TRBJ1-2; v_gene: TRBV5-5; CDR3aa: CASSLAGSARGKDGYTF; CDR3nt: TGTGCCAGCAGCTTGGCTGGTTCTGCCAGGGGGAAGGATGGCTACACCTTC
d_gene: NA; abundance: once; j_gene: TRBJ1-2; v_gene: TRBV29-1; CDR3aa: CSVDYGGYTF; CDR3nt: TGCAGCGTTGATTATGGGGGCTACACCTTC
d_gene: NA; abundance: NA; j_gene: TRBJ2-7; v_gene: TRBV6-5; CDR3aa: CASSNAGSYEQYF; CDR3nt: TGTGCCAGCAGTAACGCGGGTTCCTACGAGCAGTACTTC
d_gene: TRBD2; abundance: NA; j_gene: TRBJ2-3; v_gene: TRBV3-1/TRBV3-2; CDR3aa: CASSPFPPKPRGRGSTDTQYF; CDR3nt: TGTGCCAGCAGTCCCTTCCCACCTAAACCCCGCGGGCGGGGGTCCACAGATACGCAGTATTTT
d_gene: TRBD1; abundance: NA; j_gene: TRBJ2-1; v_gene: TRBV11-1; CDR3aa: CASSLASGTGSSYNEQFF; CDR3nt: TGTGCCAGCAGCTTAGCCTCCGGGACAGGGAGCTCCTACAATGAGCAGTTCTTC
d_gene: TRBD2; abundance: NA; j_gene: TRBJ2-5; v_gene: TRBV29-1; CDR3aa: CSVRLAGVFLQTQYF; CDR3nt: TGCAGCGTTCGATTAGCGGGCGTGTTCCTCCAGACCCAGTACTTC
d_gene: NA; abundance: NA; j_gene: TRBJ2-1; v_gene: TRBV6-5; CDR3aa: CASRSGGGSFDEQFF; CDR3nt: TGTGCCAGCAGGTCGGGGGGCGGGAGTTTCGATGAGCAGTTCTTC
d_gene: NA; abundance: NA; j_gene: TRBJ2-3; v_gene: TRBV6-2/TRBV6-3; CDR3aa: CASSYPGQRPQYF; CDR3nt: TGTGCCAGCAGTTACCCCGGACAGCGCCCGCAGTATTTT
d_gene: TRBD2; abundance: NA; j_gene: TRBJ2-1; v_gene: TRBV7-6; CDR3aa: CASSFSGSGAYNEQFF; CDR3nt: TGTGCCAGCAGCTTTAGCGGGAGTGGAGCCTACAATGAGCAGTTCTTC
d_gene: NA; abundance: NA; j_gene: TRBJ1-2; v_gene: TRBV28; CDR3aa: CASSFSGAKNYGYTF; CDR3nt: TGTGCCAGCAGTTTTTCAGGGGCGAAGAACTATGGCTACACCTTC